This TCR beta chain was captured by sequencing in a study of human T cells and chemical hapten exposure. Time point here: healthy volunteer bleed at 6 weeks. Blood, whole and unfractionated, served as the source for total RNA extraction. This clonotype came up many times. MiXCR was run by TCRdb on the RACE reads, yielding one entry per CDR3 protein. The table has over 35,000 distinct CDR3 sequences, about 3.7% seen once. Deletions cut 9 bases from V and 0 bases from J, with 10 bases between. The CDR3 spans 13 residues. Germline CDR1 and CDR2: KGHDR and SFDVKD. The TCR sequence derives from a human donor in good health. Some clones in this sample may be carry-over from other donors' samples. The chain joins TRBV24-1 to TRBJ1-2; tentative D call: TRBD1 (5 bases). Sequenced sample: whole blood. The CDR3 spells CATGDGANYGYTF. DNA of the CDR3: TGTGCCACCGGGGACGGAGCTAACTATGGCTACACCTTC.